This TCR beta chain was sequenced for a study of blood T cell repertoires in COVID-19. Study overall: The United States, Italy and Spain supplied acute and convalescent COVID-19 samples. The cDNA or gDNA used as material had been derived from T cells, B-cell-depleted T cells, or PBMCs.

Details on this clone: The sample carries other DNA sequences with the same CDR3.

From germline, CDR1 is SGHTA and CDR2 FQGTGA. This CDR3 has 15 residues. With 5 bases clipped from V and 0 bases from J, the junction kept 2 bases outside the gene matches. Here immunoSEQ multiplex PCR was the method, and the copy in TCRdb shows in-frame clones only, minus some. Among 110,000 to 150,000 clones listed, 75% to 90% were seen once. This TCR was recovered from a woman aged 60-70 years with active COVID-19. The rearrangement uses TRBV7-3 and TRBJ2-1, with TRBD2 matching 9 bases. Sequenced: peripheral blood. The CDR3 loop is CASSPTSGSYNEQFF. In DNA, the CDR3 is TGTGCCAGCAGCCCGACTAGCGGCTCCTACAATGAGCAGTTCTTC. Full variable domain (missing parts from reference TRBV7-3 and TRBJ2-1): GAGVSQTPSNKVTEKGKYVELRCDPISGHTALYWYRQSLGQGPEFLIYFQGTGAADDSGLPNDRFFAVRPEGSVSTLKIQRTERGDSAVYLCASSPTSGSYNEQFFGPGTRLTVL.